The subject of this entry is one TCR beta chain. Measured with immunoSEQ multiplex PCR; TCRdb has only the in-frame clones, and not every one. The table has 150,000 to 180,000 clones, 75% to 90% seen once; the top ten hold roughly 14%. The germline V gene encodes CDR1 SEHNR and CDR2 FQNEAQ (reference sequence). CDR3 length: 16 residues. Trimming removed 4 bases at V and 7 bases at J, with 19 bases between. This specimen comes from a study of blood T cell repertoires in COVID-19. Overall study context: Acute and convalescent COVID-19 specimens originated in the United States, Italy and Spain. T cells, B-cell-depleted T cells, or PBMCs provided the cDNA or gDNA that served as material.

This chain uses TRBV7-9 with TRBJ1-4; TRBD1 is a possible D gene (6 bases). Sequencing input: peripheral blood. This TCR derives from a woman aged 40 to 50 with acute or convalescent COVID-19. CDR3 in DNA: TGTGCCAGCAGCTCGGACAGTGCAGCGATGGGTGAAAAACTGTTTTTT. Encoded protein: CASSSDSAAMGEKLFF.